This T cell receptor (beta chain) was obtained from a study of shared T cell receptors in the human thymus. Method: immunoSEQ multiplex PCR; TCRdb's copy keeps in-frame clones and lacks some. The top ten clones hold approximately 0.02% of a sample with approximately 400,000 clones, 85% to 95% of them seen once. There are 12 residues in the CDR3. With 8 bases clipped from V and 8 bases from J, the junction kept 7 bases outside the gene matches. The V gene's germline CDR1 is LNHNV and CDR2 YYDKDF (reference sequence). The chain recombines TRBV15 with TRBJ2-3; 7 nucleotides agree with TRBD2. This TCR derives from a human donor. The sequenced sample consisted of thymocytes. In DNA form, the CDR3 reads TGTGCCACCGCTGGGAGCGGGACTACGCAGTATTTT. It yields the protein CATAGSGTTQYF.